The clone carrying this TCR beta chain turned up a few times. The target antigen is unknown. The data were taken from a study of early stage breast cancer tumors. Looking at the study overall: Each sample averaged approximately 10-fold read coverage. General study points: Chain pairing and CD4, CD8 or FOXP3 expression were not captured.

Roughly 18-50 mg of tissue was diced for each tumor. There are 15 residues in the CDR3. CDR1 and CDR2 (germline): KGHSH, LQKENI. Trimming left V 4 bases short and J 1 base short, with 13 bases between. Each sample had two DNA replicates, approximately 0.49 ug blood or around 1.6 ug tissue. Libraries were prepared by immunoSEQ multiplex PCR; TCRdb keeps only in-frame clonotypes and omits some of them. Of fewer than 30,000 clones in the sample, approximately 54% are singletons; the top ten hold nearly 8.5%. This receptor was identified in a person between 45 and 65 years old with breast cancer. The sample comprised breast tumor tissue. The chain joins TRBV18 to TRBJ1-1; D is unclear. The CDR3, as DNA: TGTGCCAGCTCACTAAATCAGGCTGGGAACACTGAAGCTTTCTTT. Its translation: CASSLNQAGNTEAFF.